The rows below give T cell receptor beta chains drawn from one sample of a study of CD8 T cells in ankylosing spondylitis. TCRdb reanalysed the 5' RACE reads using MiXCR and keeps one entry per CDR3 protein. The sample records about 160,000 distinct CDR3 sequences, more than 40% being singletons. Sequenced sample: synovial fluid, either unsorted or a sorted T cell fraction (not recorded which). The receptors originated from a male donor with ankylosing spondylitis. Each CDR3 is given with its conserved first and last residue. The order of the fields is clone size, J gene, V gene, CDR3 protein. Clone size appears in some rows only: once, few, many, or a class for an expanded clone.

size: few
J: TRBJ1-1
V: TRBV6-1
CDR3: CASSDTAENTEAFF

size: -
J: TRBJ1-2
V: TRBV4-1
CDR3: CASSQVRSGTGYTF

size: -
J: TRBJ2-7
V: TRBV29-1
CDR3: CSVEDHMGNYEQYF

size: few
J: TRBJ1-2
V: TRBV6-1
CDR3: CASSENGRDYGYTF

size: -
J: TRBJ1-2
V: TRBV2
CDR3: CASSGGRQGSYYGYTF

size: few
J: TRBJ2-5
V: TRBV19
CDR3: CASSTGTASGETQYF

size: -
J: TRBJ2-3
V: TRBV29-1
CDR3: CSVESGASDTQYF

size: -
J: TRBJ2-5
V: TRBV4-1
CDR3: CASSHLAGPEETQYF

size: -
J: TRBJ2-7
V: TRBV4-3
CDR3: CASSQIGRGGYEQYF

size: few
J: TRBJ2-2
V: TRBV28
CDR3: CASSPSSGKGPGELFF

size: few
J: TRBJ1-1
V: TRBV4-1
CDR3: CASSQWVGVTEAFF

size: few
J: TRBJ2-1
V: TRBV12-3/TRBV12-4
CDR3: CASRGTGAYNEQFF

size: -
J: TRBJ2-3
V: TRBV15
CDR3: CATSEPTGAGDTQYF

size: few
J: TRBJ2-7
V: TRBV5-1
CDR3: CASSLRTGTYEQYF

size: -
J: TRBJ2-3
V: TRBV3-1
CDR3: CASSQVLAFPDTQYF

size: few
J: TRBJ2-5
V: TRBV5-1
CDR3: CASSPDVFSGETQYF

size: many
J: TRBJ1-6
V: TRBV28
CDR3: CASRYRTGGYSPLHF

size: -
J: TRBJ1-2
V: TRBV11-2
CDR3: CASSLTTGGSGYTF

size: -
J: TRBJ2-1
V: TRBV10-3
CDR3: CATQGQNNEQFF

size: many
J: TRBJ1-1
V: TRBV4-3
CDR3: CASSQGAGVNTEAFF

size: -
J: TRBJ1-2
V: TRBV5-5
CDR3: CASSWEGSTLRENGYTF

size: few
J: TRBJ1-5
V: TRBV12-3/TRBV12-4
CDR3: CASSPWGDQPQHF

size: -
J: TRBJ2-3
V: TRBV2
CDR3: CASIPGLWPADTQYF

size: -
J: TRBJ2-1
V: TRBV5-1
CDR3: CASSPRTMWTPYNEQFF

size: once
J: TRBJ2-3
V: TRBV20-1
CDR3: CSAGLAPVDTQYF

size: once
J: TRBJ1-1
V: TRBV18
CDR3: CASSPAGGPEAFF

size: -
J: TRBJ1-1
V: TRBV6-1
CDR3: CASSFTGVGSEAFF

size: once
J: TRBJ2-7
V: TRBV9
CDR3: CASSPGLAEIDTYEQYF

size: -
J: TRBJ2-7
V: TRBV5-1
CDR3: CASSLVQASLGEQYF

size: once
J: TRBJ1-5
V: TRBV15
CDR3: CATSRRLGIQHF